This T cell receptor beta chain was found in a study of T-cell reconstitution after alpha-beta-depleted transplantation in children. This clonotype was seen only a few times. Unique molecular identifiers were used to barcode this TCRbeta library. TCRdb ran MiXCR on the PCR reads and lists one entry per CDR3 protein. This table has 300,000 or so distinct CDR3 sequences, over 20% appearing once. CDR1 is SGHVS and CDR2 is FQNEAQ in the germline V gene. This CDR3 contains 13 residues. The germline V and J ends were trimmed by 5 bases and 6 bases, with 11 bases remaining between them. This sequence joins TRBV7-8 and TRBJ2-1; D gene uncertain. This sample comprised PBMCs, mostly from graft donor cells, obtained 180 days after TCRalphabeta/CD19-depleted stem cell transplant. The receptor's source is a male patient under 18 who had a stem cell transplant for acute lymphoblastic leukemia, so the T cells may come from the graft donor. CDR3 loop: CASSPARPNEQFF. The CDR3 coding sequence is TGTGCCAGCAGCCCCGCCAGGCCCAATGAGCAGTTCTTC.